The 27 T cell receptor beta chains below were found in one sample sequenced in a study of CD8+ T cells in alopecia areata. The authors extracted RNA and reverse transcribed it into cDNA as the sequencing template. Here immunoSEQ multiplex PCR was the method, and the copy in TCRdb shows in-frame clones only, minus some. Here the sample spans 100,000 to 150,000 clones, 55% to 70% being singletons. The sequenced sample was CD4+ T cells sorted from blood. These receptors all stem from a human donor in good health.

The V call is TRBV29-1, the J call TRBJ2-5; 8 positions match TRBD2. Germline loops: CDR1 SQVTM, CDR2 ANQGSEA. The CDR3 spans 15 residues. J was trimmed by 5 bases and V by 4 bases; bases with no gene match: 12. The CDR3 is CSVAGGSGVRETQYF. In DNA form, the CDR3 reads TGCAGCGTTGCCGGGGGTAGCGGGGTGCGGGAGACCCAGTACTTC.

The chain combines TRBV2 with TRBJ1-5; D is undetermined. CDR3 length: 13 amino acids. CDR1 and CDR2 (germline): SNHLY, FYNNEI. Between the trimmed V and J ends, which lost 4 bases and 1 base, there was a span of 5 bases. CDR3 nucleotides: TGTGCCAGCAGTGGGCAAAGCAATCAGCCCCAGCATTTT. This sequence encodes CASSGQSNQPQHF.

The V and J genes are TRBV7-2 and TRBJ2-5, with no clear D. The CDR3 is made up of 13 amino acids. Trimming pared 4 bases from V and 7 bases from J, leaving 13 bases between. Germline V lookup: CDR1 SGHTA, CDR2 FQGNSA. This chain's CDR3 is CASSYRAEGTQYF. DNA for the CDR3: TGTGCCAGCAGCTACCGGGCCGAAGGGACCCAGTACTTC.

This chain connects TRBV2 to TRBJ2-3; weak D call: TRBD2 (7 bases). Germline values: CDR1 SNHLY, CDR2 FYNNEI. Trimming left V 8 bases short and J 2 bases short, with 14 bases between. This CDR3 spans 14 amino acids. CDR3 sequence reads: CASLAGANTDTQYF. The CDR3 nucleotides read TGTGCCAGCCTGGCGGGGGCCAACACAGATACGCAGTATTTT. Together with reference TRBV2 and TRBJ2-3, the CDR3 gives the full variable domain: EPEVTQTPSHQVTQMGQEVILRCVPISNHLYFYWYRQILGQKVEFLVSFYNNEISEKSEIFDDQFSVERPDGSNFTLKIRSTKLEDSAMYFCASLAGANTDTQYFGPGTRLTVL.

The table lists this clone with a few counts. The chain links TRBV5-6 to TRBJ2-5, with D maybe TRBD2 (6 bases). Germline CDR1 is SGHDT and CDR2 is YYEEEE. The V end was cut by 5 bases, the J end by 5 bases, with 13 bases between. This CDR3 region has 13 residues. The CDR3 spells CASSIGTPETQYF. CDR3 coding DNA: TGTGCCAGCAGTATTGGGACTCCCGAGACCCAGTACTTC.

Comments on this clone: Other DNA sequences in this sample translate to the same CDR3. The chain links TRBV29-1 to TRBJ2-7, with TRBD1 matching over 8 bases. CDR1 is SQVTM and CDR2 is ANQGSEA in the germline V gene. The CDR3 is 12 amino acids. V shed 2 bases, J shed 7 bases, and the junction held 4 bases outside the gene matches. This CDR3 reads CSVEQGAGEQYF. DNA for the CDR3: TGCAGCGTTGAACAGGGGGCAGGGGAGCAGTACTTC.

The chain links TRBV29-1 to TRBJ2-4; D remains unclear. CDR1 is SQVTM, CDR2 ANQGSEA, per germline. V lost 4 bases and J 0 bases, leaving 4 bases between the germline ends. This CDR3 region has 12 residues. The CDR3 loop reads CSVGIAKNIQYF. The CDR3 DNA reads as TGCAGCGTTGGGATAGCCAAAAACATTCAGTACTTC.

The chain recombines TRBV29-1 with TRBJ2-3, with D perhaps TRBD2 (6 bases). The CDR3 is 15 amino acids. Germline loops: CDR1 SQVTM, CDR2 ANQGSEA. Trimming pared 3 bases from V and 1 base from J, leaving 14 bases between. DNA for the CDR3: TGCAGCGTTGAGGAGGGGAGTTTGCGCACAGATACGCAGTATTTT. It is translated as CSVEEGSLRTDTQYF.

This clone turned up a few times. This rearrangement joins TRBV6-1 to TRBJ2-7, with D possibly being TRBD1 (5 bases). CDR3 length: 14 residues. Trimming removed 3 bases from V and 2 bases from J, with 11 bases in between. CDR1 is MNHNS and CDR2 is SASEGT in the germline V gene. DNA for the CDR3: TGTGCCAGCAGTGAGGTGTGGGGCACCTACGAGCAGTACTTC. It is translated as CASSEVWGTYEQYF.

Of note for this clone: This sample also contains other DNA sequences that code for the same CDR3. The J gene is TRBJ2-2, the V gene TRBV2, with 7 bases that match TRBD1. Germline loops: CDR1 SNHLY, CDR2 FYNNEI. The J segment lost 1 base and the V segment lost 8 bases, leaving 1 base of the junction unmatched. The CDR3 is 13 residues long. The CDR3 DNA reads as TGTGCCAGCGGGGACAGGAACACCGGGGAGCTGTTTTTT. Translation: CASGDRNTGELFF.

As DNA, the CDR3 is TGTGCCTGGAACGGGCAGAGCAATCAGCCCCAGCATTTT. Residues: CAWNGQSNQPQHF. The V and J genes are TRBV30 and TRBJ1-5, with D unclear. The CDR3 spans 13 residues. Germline-derived CDR1 and CDR2 are GTSNPN and SVGIG (reference sequence). Trimming removed 4 bases at V and 1 base at J, with 8 bases between.

The chain has TRBV11-1 and TRBJ2-1; no clear D. This CDR3 comprises 15 residues. Looked up from germline, CDR1 is SGHAT and CDR2 is FQDESV (reference sequence). Trimming stripped 5 bases from V and 2 bases from J, with 13 bases between. The CDR3 DNA follows: TGTGCCAGCAGCCCGGAAGCCAATCCCTACAATGAGCAGTTCTTC. This translates into CASSPEANPYNEQFF.

V usage is TRBV2 and J usage is TRBJ2-1; 7 nucleotides agree with TRBD1. This CDR3 is built from 12 residues. Germline loops: CDR1 SNHLY, CDR2 FYNNEI. V lost 5 bases and J lost 7; bases outside the gene matches: 2. The CDR3 DNA reads as TGTGCCAGCAGTACAGGGGCAAATGAGCAGTTCTTC. It encodes CASSTGANEQFF.

This chain links TRBV2 with TRBJ1-5; D gene ambiguous. V was cut by 6 bases and J by 3 bases, with 6 bases left in between. CDR3 length: 12 amino acids. CDR1 and CDR2 from the germline V gene are SNHLY and FYNNEI. CDR3: CASSGINQPQHF. Written as DNA, the CDR3 is TGTGCCAGCAGCGGGATCAATCAGCCCCAGCATTTT.

J is TRBJ1-1 and V is TRBV29-1; possible D gene TRBD1, 6 bases. Germline V gives CDR1 SQVTM, CDR2 ANQGSEA. The CDR3 covers 13 residues. V was pared by 4 bases and J by 1 base, with 10 bases between. In DNA, the CDR3 is TGCAGCGTTGTCCAGGACAGGAACACTGAAGCTTTCTTT. Translated: CSVVQDRNTEAFF.

The V and J genes are TRBV5-1 and TRBJ2-3, with 7 positions matching TRBD2. The J segment lost 5 bases and the V segment lost 3 bases, leaving 3 bases of the junction unmatched. The CDR3 loop spans 13 amino acids. The germline gives CDR1 SGHRS, CDR2 YFSETQ. CDR3 amino acids: CASSWGLQDTQYF. The CDR3 DNA sequence: TGCGCCAGCAGCTGGGGACTACAAGATACGCAGTATTTT.

The J gene is TRBJ1-5, the V gene TRBV5-8, with D unresolved. Germline loops: CDR1 SGHTS, CDR2 YDEGEE. V was trimmed by 4 bases and J by 2 bases, leaving 13 bases between them. The CDR3 sequence is 15 residues long. CDR3 residues: CASSRGMGRNQPQHF. The CDR3 DNA sequence: TGTGCCAGCAGCCGTGGGATGGGCCGCAATCAGCCCCAGCATTTT.

The rearrangement uses TRBV7-6 and TRBJ2-5; 9 bases align to TRBD2. V lost 6 bases, J lost 5 bases, and 1 base stayed unmatched. The CDR3 covers 12 residues. CDR1 and CDR2 (germline): SGHVS, FNYEAQ. The CDR3 DNA follows: TGTGCCAGCAGACTAGCGGGCGAGACCCAGTACTTC. Translated, it gives CASRLAGETQYF.

The chain carries TRBV4-1 and TRBJ1-1; tentative D call: TRBD1 (5 bases). Trimming cost V 0 bases and J 0 bases, with 11 bases left between them. This CDR3 spans 16 amino acids. Germline values: CDR1 MGHRA, CDR2 YSYEKL. This CDR3 is CASSQDRTNMNTEAFF. CDR3 sequence (DNA): TGCGCCAGCAGCCAAGATCGGACAAATATGAACACTGAAGCTTTCTTT.

V usage is TRBV7-8 and J usage is TRBJ1-3; D possibly corresponds to TRBD1 (5 bases). The germline V and J ends were trimmed by 5 bases and 0 bases, with 11 bases remaining between them. The germline V gene has CDR1 SGHVS and CDR2 FQNEAQ. The CDR3 contains 15 residues. The CDR3, as DNA: TGTGCCAGCAGCCCGGGGACGGTCTCTGGAAACACCATATATTTT. Its protein product is CASSPGTVSGNTIYF.

The V gene is TRBV30, the J gene TRBJ2-7, with no clear D. The germline gives CDR1 GTSNPN, CDR2 SVGIG (reference sequence). Trimming cost V 2 bases and J 6 bases, with 11 bases left between them. This CDR3 has 12 residues. CDR3 in amino acids: CAWSRSRSEQYF. CDR3 DNA sequence: TGTGCCTGGAGTCGGTCGAGAAGCGAGCAGTACTTC.

As to this clone: Other DNA sequences in this sample translate to the same CDR3. The chain joins TRBV5-1 to TRBJ2-5; no firm D call. The CDR3 consists of 12 residues. The V and J ends lost 0 bases and 0 bases respectively, with 0 bases between them. Germline V gene data show CDR1 as SGHRS and CDR2 as YFSETQ. The CDR3 DNA reads as TGCGCCAGCAGCTTGGACCAAGAGACCCAGTACTTC. Protein: CASSLDQETQYF.

This clone has just a few counts. The gene calls are TRBV2 and TRBJ2-1; D may be TRBD1 (5 bases). The CDR3 consists of 12 residues. The V end lost 5 bases, the J end lost 9 bases, and 11 bases lay between the germline ends. Germline V gene data show CDR1 as SNHLY and CDR2 as FYNNEI. CDR3 sequence (DNA): TGTGCCAGCAGTCAGGACACCTTTGAGCAGTTCTTC. It is translated as CASSQDTFEQFF.

The chain uses TRBV6-1 and TRBJ1-1; no reliable D call. The germline CDR1 and CDR2 sequences are MNHNS and SASEGT. The CDR3 runs 15 residues. V was trimmed by 3 bases and J by 1 base, leaving 12 bases between them. DNA for the CDR3: TGTGCCAGCAGTGATAAAGGACGGTCGAACACTGAAGCTTTCTTT. This codes for CASSDKGRSNTEAFF.

This clone has more than one count but fewer than ten. This sequence joins TRBV10-3 and TRBJ2-5, with a tentative D call TRBD2 (5 bases). V dropped 6 bases and J dropped 2 bases, with 10 bases sitting between them. The CDR3 spans 13 residues. Germline loops: CDR1 ENHRY, CDR2 SYGVKD. The CDR3 region has the DNA TGTGCCATCAGGGGCAGGACTCAAGAGACCCAGTACTTC. Translation gives CAIRGRTQETQYF.

This chain joins TRBV7-8 and TRBJ2-6; the D call may be TRBD1 or TRBD2 (7 bases each). V lost 6 bases, J lost 2 bases, and 26 bases lay in between. Germline V lookup: CDR1 SGHVS, CDR2 FQNEAQ. The CDR3 extends over 20 amino acids. CDR3 amino acids: CASSDAGGAQSSPGANVLTF. The CDR3 DNA follows: TGTGCCAGCAGTGACGCAGGGGGGGCGCAGTCGTCGCCTGGGGCCAACGTCCTGACTTTC.

The chain couples TRBV25-1 to TRBJ1-2; a weak D match, TRBD1 (6 bases). With 5 bases removed from V and 3 bases from J, the gap between germline ends came to 10 bases. The CDR3 spans 13 residues. Germline assignment: CDR1 MGHDK and CDR2 SYGVNS. The CDR3 sequence is CASSPDSDYGYTF. CDR3 coding DNA: TGTGCCAGCAGTCCGGACAGCGACTATGGCTACACCTTC.